This TCR beta chain was observed in a study of regulatory T cells in long-lasting Graves disease. As for time point: newly diagnosed GD, antithyroid drugs for less than 3 months. The authors made the TCR library using RNA they extracted from PBMCs. CDR3 regions were amplified by Arm-PCR using iRepertoire HTBI primers to build TCR beta libraries. A single record per CDR3 protein comes from TCRdb applying MiXCR to the multiplex PCR reads. The sample comprises a few hundred thousand distinct CDR3 sequences, approximately 13% of which are singletons, and approximately 9.3% rests with the top ten. CDR3 length: 19 residues. The junction had 13 bases not matched to a gene; V was cut back by 0 bases and J by 2 bases. The germline CDR1 and CDR2 sequences are SGHRS and YFSETQ. In addition, the sample was reused for a study of T cells in Graves' hyperthyroidism and ophthalmopathy.

This sequence joins TRBV5-1 and TRBJ2-3; 9 bases map to TRBD1. This receptor was identified in a man younger than 40 with Graves disease. The starting material was peripheral blood mononuclear cells (PBMCs), obtained at new diagnosis, from a patient treated with antithyroid drugs. The CDR3 here is CASSLEQGAQMSSTDTQYF. The CDR3 region has the DNA TGCGCCAGCAGCTTGGAACAGGGGGCGCAAATGTCTTCCACAGATACGCAGTATTTT.